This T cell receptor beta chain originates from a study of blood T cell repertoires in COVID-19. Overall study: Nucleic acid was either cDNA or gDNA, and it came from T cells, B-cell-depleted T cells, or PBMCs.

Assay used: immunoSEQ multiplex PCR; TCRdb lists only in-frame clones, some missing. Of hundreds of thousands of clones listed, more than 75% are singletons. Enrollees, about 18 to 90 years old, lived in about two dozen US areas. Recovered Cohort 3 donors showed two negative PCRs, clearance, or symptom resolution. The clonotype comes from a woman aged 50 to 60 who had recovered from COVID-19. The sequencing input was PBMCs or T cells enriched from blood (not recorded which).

The CDR3 DNA follows: TGTGCCACCTCTTTGGACAGGGAGGTCAATGAGCAGTTCTTC. It yields the protein CATSLDREVNEQFF. The chain couples TRBV19 to TRBJ2-1; 8 nucleotides match TRBD1. The germline gives CDR1 LNHDA, CDR2 SQIVND (reference sequence). This CDR3 has 14 amino acids. V was pared by 10 bases and J by 6 bases, with 11 bases of the junction left unmatched.